This T cell receptor beta chain derives from a study of T cells in Graves' hyperthyroidism and ophthalmopathy. TCR beta CDR3 regions were amplified from RNA. First-round RT-PCR of the TCR CDR3 relied on the HTBI primer set. TCRdb reprocessed the multiplex PCR reads via MiXCR and lists one record per CDR3 protein. The table includes 250,000 to 300,000 distinct CDR3 sequences, approximately 12% detected once. This CDR3 is built from 12 residues. V dropped 6 bases and J dropped 8 bases, with 13 bases sitting between them. Germline CDR1 reads MNHNS; CDR2 reads SASEGT. The rearrangement links TRBV6-1 to TRBJ2-5; the D call may be TRBD1 or TRBD2 (5 bases each). The sequencing input was blood. This TCR was recovered from a woman aged 25 to 39 with Graves' hyperthyroidism that later progressed to Graves' ophthalmopathy. This CDR3 reads CASRTGPSTQYF. CDR3 nucleotide sequence: TGTGCCAGCAGGACGGGACCCAGTACCCAGTACTTC.